A single sample is the source of the 13 T cell receptor beta chains below, sequenced in a study of CD8 T cells in Susac syndrome. The authors reverse transcribed about 0.5 to 1 ug RNA with random hexamers. A single record per CDR3 protein comes from TCRdb applying MiXCR to the immunoSEQ multiplex PCR reads. Altogether around 150,000 distinct CDR3 sequences are present, 90% to 97% being singletons, with the ten largest covering about 0.08%. Sequences were obtained from CD4+ T cells from PBMCs. The receptors come from a human donor with Susac syndrome.

This clonotype was counted a few times. DNA of the CDR3: TGTGCCAGCAGCTTACGGACGGGTAACACCGGGGAGCTGTTTTTT. Its translation: CASSLRTGNTGELFF. The genes are TRBV11-2 and TRBJ2-2; D not resolved. V lost 2 bases, J lost 2 bases, and 9 bases lay in between. The CDR3 covers 15 residues. The germline CDR1 and CDR2 sequences are SGHAT and FQNNGV. The whole variable domain, filled in from reference TRBV11-2 and TRBJ2-2, reads EAGVAQSPRYKIIEKRQSVAFWCNPISGHATLYWYQQILGQGPKLLIQFQNNGVVDDSQLPKDRFSAERLKGVDSTLKIQPAKLEDSAVYLCASSLRTGNTGELFFGEGSRLTVL.

This chain uses TRBV9 with TRBJ1-2; possible D gene TRBD1, 6 bases. Trimming shortened V by 1 base and J by 2 bases, and 12 bases separated the two germline ends. The CDR3 is made up of 15 amino acids. The germline V gene encodes CDR1 SGDLS and CDR2 YYNGEE. The CDR3 sequence is CASSVWGRINYGYTF. The DNA for the CDR3 is TGTGCCAGCAGCGTATGGGGGCGGATCAACTATGGCTACACCTTC. The variable domain in full, completed from reference TRBV9 and TRBJ1-2, reads DSGVTQTPKHLITATGQRVTLRCSPRSGDLSVYWYQQSLDQGLQFLIQYYNGEERAKGNILERFSAQQFPDLHSELNLSSLELGDSALYFCASSVWGRINYGYTFGSGTRLTVV.

In DNA form, the CDR3 reads TGTGCCAGCAGCCGCTGGGGGACGGGGAACACTGAAGCTTTCTTT. Its protein is CASSRWGTGNTEAFF. V is TRBV11-2 and J is TRBJ1-1; a possible D gene is TRBD1 (5 bases). V was shortened by 5 bases and J by 1 base, with 14 bases between the two germline ends. The germline V gene has CDR1 SGHAT and CDR2 FQNNGV. The CDR3 sequence is 15 residues long.

This chain joins TRBV7-6 and TRBJ2-1, with a possible D match to TRBD1 (6 bases). The V and J ends lost 5 bases and 13 bases respectively, with 12 bases between them. This CDR3 has 11 residues. CDR1 is SGHVS and CDR2 is FNYEAQ in the germline V gene. The DNA of the CDR3 is TGTGCCAGCAGCCAGGGGTACGAACAGTTCTTC. Translation: CASSQGYEQFF.

CDR3 in amino acids: CASSLAGPIQETQYF. For the CDR3, the DNA is TGTGCCAGCAGCCTCGCGGGACCTATCCAAGAGACCCAGTACTTC. This chain joins TRBV5-4 and TRBJ2-5, with D possibly being TRBD2 (6 bases). CDR1 is SGHNT and CDR2 is YYREEE in the germline V gene (reference sequence). This CDR3 is built from 15 residues. V lost 4 bases and J lost 1, with 14 bases in between.

The V call is TRBV9, the J call TRBJ2-7; 7 bases match TRBD1. Looked up from germline, CDR1 is SGDLS and CDR2 is YYNGEE. CDR3 size: 13 residues. V gave up 0 bases and J gave up 6 bases; unmatched junction bases: 3. The DNA of the CDR3 is TGTGCCAGCAGCGTAGGAGGGGGCCTCGAGCAGTACTTC. Translated: CASSVGGGLEQYF.

The rearrangement links TRBV5-1 to TRBJ2-7; 8 positions agree with TRBD1. Looked up from germline, CDR1 is SGHRS and CDR2 is YFSETQ. The CDR3 extends over 13 amino acids. J was trimmed by 3 bases and V by 4 bases; bases with no gene match: 3. The CDR3 DNA follows: TGCGCCAGCAGCCCAGGGGGCTACTACGAGCAGTACTTC. Translating it yields CASSPGGYYEQYF.

The rearrangement links TRBV4-1 to TRBJ1-2; D is possibly TRBD1 (5 bases). This CDR3 spans 16 amino acids. The V gene lost 2 bases and the J gene lost 5 bases, with 18 bases spanning the gap. In germline, CDR1 is MGHRA, CDR2 YSYEKL. In nucleotides, the CDR3 is TGCGCCAGCAGCCAAAACTTCCGGGACCGTAAATATGGCTACACCTTC. Translating gives CASSQNFRDRKYGYTF.

This clonotype has only a few counts. The chain uses TRBV4-2 and TRBJ2-7; 8 positions agree with TRBD1. With 0 bases clipped from V and 1 base from J, the junction kept 8 bases outside the gene matches. CDR3 length: 17 amino acids. In germline, CDR1 is LGHNA, CDR2 YNFKEQ. The CDR3 DNA reads TGTGCCAGCAGCCAAGACTCACAGGGGGTTCTATCCTACGAGCAGTACTTC. Residues: CASSQDSQGVLSYEQYF.

CDR3 sequence: CASSQATGLYEQYF. The CDR3 DNA is TGTGCCAGCAGCCAAGCGACAGGGCTATACGAGCAGTACTTC. J is TRBJ2-7 and V is TRBV3-1; 7 bases line up with TRBD1. Germline-derived CDR1 and CDR2 are LGHDT and YNNKEL (reference sequence). V dropped 1 base and J dropped 4; count of bases not matched to a gene: 4. This CDR3 is built from 14 residues.

The V call is TRBV6-2 or TRBV6-3, the J call TRBJ2-3; TRBD2 matches 8 bases. Per germline, CDR1 MNHEY and CDR2 SVGEGT. Losses at the gene ends were 6 bases for V and 2 bases for J; bases not matched to a gene: 13. This CDR3 is built from 17 residues. The CDR3 sequence is CASRDVPGTSSTDTQYF. CDR3 in DNA: TGTGCCAGCAGAGATGTCCCCGGGACTAGTTCCACAGATACGCAGTATTTT.

The chain has TRBV19 and TRBJ2-1, with TRBD2 as a possible D gene (6 bases). With 3 bases removed from V and 9 bases from J, the gap between germline ends came to 15 bases. CDR1 is LNHDA, CDR2 SQIVND, per germline (reference sequence). The CDR3 consists of 14 residues. CDR3 nucleotide sequence: TGTGCCAGTAGTATGCCCGGGGGAGCGGCTGAGCAGTTCTTC. Protein: CASSMPGGAAEQFF. The entire variable domain, with the rest obtained from reference TRBV19 and TRBJ2-1, is as follows: DGGITQSPKYLFRKEGQNVTLSCEQNLNHDAMYWYRQDPGQGLRLIYYSQIVNDFQKGDIAEGYSVSREKKESFPLTVTSAQKNPTAFYLCASSMPGGAAEQFFGPGTRLTVL.

This chain links TRBV21-1 with TRBJ2-3; the table's D call, TRBD2, has no DNA check behind it. TRBV21-1 is marked as a pseudogene. CDR3 length equals 13 residues. CDR3 protein: CASSNGLPDTQYF. CDR3 sequence (DNA): TGTGCCAGCAGCAACGGACTACCAGATACGCAGTATTTT.